The 10 T cell receptor beta chains reported below all come from one sample, sequenced in a study of identifying expanded T cells in peripheral blood. Profiled with immunoSEQ multiplex PCR; TCRdb holds only in-frame clones, not every one. The repertoire has about 82,000 clones, roughly 89% of them found once; the top ten carry roughly 7%. The sample was blood. The source of these receptors is a person between 18 and 75 years old in good health.

The chain is built from TRBV14 and TRBJ2-4; 9 positions match TRBD1. Trimming at V came to 1 base and at J to 9 bases, leaving 10 bases not matched to a gene. Looked up from germline, CDR1 is SGHDN and CDR2 is FVKESK. This CDR3 has 16 amino acids. This CDR3 reads CASSQGTGDTQGIQYF. CDR3 bases: TGTGCCAGCAGCCAAGGGACAGGGGACACTCAGGGCATTCAGTACTTC.

This chain uses TRBV2 with TRBJ2-1; 7 nucleotides line up with TRBD1. The CDR3 consists of 12 residues. Germline CDR1 reads SNHLY; CDR2 reads FYNNEI. Trimming at V came to 10 bases and at J to 5 bases, leaving 5 bases not matched to a gene. DNA of the CDR3: TGTGCCACCACGGACAGGCACAATGAGCAGTTCTTC. It translates to CATTDRHNEQFF.

This rearrangement joins TRBV29-1 to TRBJ2-1, with 10 bases fitting TRBD2. The V and J ends lost 0 bases and 1 base, in that order; junction bases with no gene match: 6. CDR1 is SQVTM, CDR2 ANQGSEA, per germline. The length of the CDR3 is 17 residues. The CDR3 DNA follows: TGCAGCGTTGAAGACCCGGGACTAGCGAGATCCTACAATGAGCAGTTCTTC. Protein product: CSVEDPGLARSYNEQFF.

V usage is TRBV15 and J usage is TRBJ1-1; TRBD1 aligns across 10 bases. Germline V gene lookup returns CDR1 LNHNV and CDR2 YYDKDF (reference sequence). J gave up 6 bases and V 5 bases, and 0 bases lay outside the gene matches. The CDR3 is made up of 12 amino acids. This CDR3 reads CATSGTGAEAFF. The CDR3 coding sequence is TGTGCCACCAGCGGGACAGGGGCTGAAGCTTTCTTT.

The V call is TRBV4-2, the J call TRBJ1-2; D gene ambiguous. Germline assignment: CDR1 LGHNA and CDR2 YNFKEQ. V lost 5 bases, J lost 8 bases, and 30 bases lay in between. This CDR3 is built from 18 residues. The CDR3 sequence is CASSKPGSREAQSTGYTF. The DNA for the CDR3 is TGTGCCAGCAGCAAACCTGGCAGTCGGGAGGCACAATCCACCGGCTACACCTTC.

This clone showed up just once. The chain joins TRBV11-2 to TRBJ1-2, with D unclear. CDR3 length equals 14 residues. Germline values: CDR1 SGHAT, CDR2 FQNNGV. V dropped 5 bases and J dropped 3 bases, with 13 bases sitting between them. The CDR3 sequence: CASSASDGDYGYTF. The DNA for the CDR3 is TGTGCCAGCAGCGCCTCGGACGGGGACTATGGCTACACCTTC. Complete variable domain (other parts from reference TRBV11-2 and TRBJ1-2): EAGVAQSPRYKIIEKRQSVAFWCNPISGHATLYWYQQILGQGPKLLIQFQNNGVVDDSQLPKDRFSAERLKGVDSTLKIQPAKLEDSAVYLCASSASDGDYGYTFGSGTRLTVV.

This clone was recorded once. The chain recombines TRBV19 with TRBJ2-1; possibly TRBD2 for D (6 bases). The germline V gene encodes CDR1 LNHDA and CDR2 SQIVND (reference sequence). Deletions cut 4 bases from V and 5 bases from J, with 12 bases between. The CDR3 runs to 14 residues. CDR3 nucleotides: TGTGCCAGTAGTAACCTAGCGTCTCACAATGAGCAGTTCTTC. Protein sequence: CASSNLASHNEQFF.

The chain links TRBV19 to TRBJ2-1; D call uncertain. V was pared by 3 bases and J by 0 bases, with 6 bases between. In germline, CDR1 is LNHDA, CDR2 SQIVND (reference sequence). There are 14 residues in the CDR3. CDR3 DNA: TGTGCCAGTAGTATCCCCCGCTCCTACAATGAGCAGTTCTTC. Protein: CASSIPRSYNEQFF.

The V and J genes are TRBV4-1 and TRBJ2-1; the D gene is possibly TRBD1 (6 bases). The CDR3 covers 16 residues. V lost 0 bases, J lost 4 bases, and 13 bases lay in between. Germline CDR1 MGHRA, CDR2 YSYEKL. CDR3 DNA: TGCGCCAGCAGCCAAGAGCCGACAGGCGGATACAATGAGCAGTTCTTC. Translation gives CASSQEPTGGYNEQFF.

This clone was observed once. The chain has TRBV5-1 and TRBJ1-1; D call uncertain. Trimming stripped 0 bases from V and 5 bases from J, with 2 bases between. The germline V gene encodes CDR1 SGHRS and CDR2 YFSETQ. There are 11 residues in the CDR3. CDR3 region: CASSLGTEAFF. In nucleotides, the CDR3 is TGCGCCAGCAGCTTGGGGACTGAAGCTTTCTTT.